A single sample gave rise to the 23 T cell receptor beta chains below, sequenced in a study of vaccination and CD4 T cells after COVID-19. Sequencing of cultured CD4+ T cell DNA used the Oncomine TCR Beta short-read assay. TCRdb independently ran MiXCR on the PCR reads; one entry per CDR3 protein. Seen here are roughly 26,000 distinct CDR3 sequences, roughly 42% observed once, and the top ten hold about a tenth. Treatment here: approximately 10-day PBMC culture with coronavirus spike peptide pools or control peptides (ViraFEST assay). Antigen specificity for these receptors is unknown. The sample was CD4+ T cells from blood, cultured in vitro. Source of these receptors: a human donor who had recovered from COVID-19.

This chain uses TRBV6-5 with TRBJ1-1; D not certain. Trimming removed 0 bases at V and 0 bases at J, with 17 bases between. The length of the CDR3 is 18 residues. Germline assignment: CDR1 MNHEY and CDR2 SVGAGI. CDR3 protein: CASSYSPGTQRMNTEAFF. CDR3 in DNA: TGTGCCAGCAGTTACTCGCCCGGTACCCAGCGGATGAACACTGAAGCTTTCTTT.

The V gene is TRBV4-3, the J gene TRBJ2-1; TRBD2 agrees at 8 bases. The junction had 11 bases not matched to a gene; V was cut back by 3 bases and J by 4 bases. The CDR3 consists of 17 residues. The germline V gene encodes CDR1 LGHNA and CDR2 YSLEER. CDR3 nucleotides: TGCGCCAGCAGCCAGGATACGTTAAGCGGGAGATACAATGAGCAGTTCTTC. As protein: CASSQDTLSGRYNEQFF.

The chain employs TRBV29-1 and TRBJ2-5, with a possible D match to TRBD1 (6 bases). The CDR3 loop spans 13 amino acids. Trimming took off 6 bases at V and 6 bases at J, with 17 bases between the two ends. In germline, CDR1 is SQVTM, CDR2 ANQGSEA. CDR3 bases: TGCAGCGTGGACATTGGGGGCGCGAAGACCCAGTACTTC. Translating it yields CSVDIGGAKTQYF.

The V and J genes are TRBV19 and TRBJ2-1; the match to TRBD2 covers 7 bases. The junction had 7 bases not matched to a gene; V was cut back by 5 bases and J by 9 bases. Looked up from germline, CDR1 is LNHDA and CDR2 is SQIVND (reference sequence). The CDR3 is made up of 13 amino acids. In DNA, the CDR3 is TGTGCCAGTAGTTTGGGGGAGGGCCGTGAGCAGTTCTTC. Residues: CASSLGEGREQFF.

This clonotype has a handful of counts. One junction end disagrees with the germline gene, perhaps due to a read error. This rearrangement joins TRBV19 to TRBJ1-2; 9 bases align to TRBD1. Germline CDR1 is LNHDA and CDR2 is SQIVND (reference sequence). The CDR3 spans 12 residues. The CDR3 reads CASSFQDRGLVF. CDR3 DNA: TGTGCCAGTAGTTTCCAGGACAGGGGCCTCGTGTTC.

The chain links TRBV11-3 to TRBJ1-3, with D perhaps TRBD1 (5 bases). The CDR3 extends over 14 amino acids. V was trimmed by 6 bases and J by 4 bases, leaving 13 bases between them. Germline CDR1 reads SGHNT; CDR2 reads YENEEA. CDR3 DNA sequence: TGTGCCAGCAGAAGACAGAATTCGGGAAACACCATATATTTT. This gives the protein CASRRQNSGNTIYF.

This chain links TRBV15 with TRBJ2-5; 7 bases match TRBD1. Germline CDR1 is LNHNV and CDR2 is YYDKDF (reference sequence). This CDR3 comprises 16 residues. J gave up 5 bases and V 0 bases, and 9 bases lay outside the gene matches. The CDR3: CATSRDDRVISETQYF. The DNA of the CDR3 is TGTGCCACCAGCAGAGATGACAGGGTCATTTCGGAGACCCAGTACTTC.

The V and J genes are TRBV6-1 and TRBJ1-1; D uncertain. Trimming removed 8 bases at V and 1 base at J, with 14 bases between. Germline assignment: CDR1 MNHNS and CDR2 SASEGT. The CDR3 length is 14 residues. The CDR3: CASWLDPQNTEAFF. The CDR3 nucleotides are TGTGCCAGCTGGTTAGACCCGCAGAACACTGAAGCTTTCTTT.

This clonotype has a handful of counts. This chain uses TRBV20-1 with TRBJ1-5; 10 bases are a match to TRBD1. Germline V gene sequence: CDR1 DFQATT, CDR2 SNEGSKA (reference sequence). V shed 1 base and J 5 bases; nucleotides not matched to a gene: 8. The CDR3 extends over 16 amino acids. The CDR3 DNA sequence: TGCAGTGCTAGAGTTCCGACAGGGGGCTCTTATCAGCCCCAGCATTTT. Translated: CSARVPTGGSYQPQHF.

The CDR3: CASSLEPQGSSPLHF. CDR3 nucleotide sequence: TGTGCCAGCAGCTTAGAACCACAAGGGAGTTCACCCCTCCACTTT. The rearrangement links TRBV11-2 to TRBJ1-6; D remains unclear. The CDR3 length is 15 residues. Trimming took off 0 bases at V and 9 bases at J, with 12 bases between the two ends. Germline-derived CDR1 and CDR2 are SGHAT and FQNNGV.

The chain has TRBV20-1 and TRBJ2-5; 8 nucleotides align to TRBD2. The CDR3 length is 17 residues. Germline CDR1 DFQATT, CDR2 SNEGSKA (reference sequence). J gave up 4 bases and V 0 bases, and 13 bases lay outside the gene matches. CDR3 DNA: TGCAGTGCTAGAGATTGGTGGACTAGCTTCGGGGGAGAGACCCAGTACTTC. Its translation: CSARDWWTSFGGETQYF.

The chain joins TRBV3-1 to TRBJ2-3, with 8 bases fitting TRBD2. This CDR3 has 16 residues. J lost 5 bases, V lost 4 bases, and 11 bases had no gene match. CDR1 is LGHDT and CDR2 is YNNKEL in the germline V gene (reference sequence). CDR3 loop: CASSRIGGGRVDTQYF. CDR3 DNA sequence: TGTGCCAGCAGCCGGATAGGCGGGGGGCGGGTAGATACGCAGTATTTT.

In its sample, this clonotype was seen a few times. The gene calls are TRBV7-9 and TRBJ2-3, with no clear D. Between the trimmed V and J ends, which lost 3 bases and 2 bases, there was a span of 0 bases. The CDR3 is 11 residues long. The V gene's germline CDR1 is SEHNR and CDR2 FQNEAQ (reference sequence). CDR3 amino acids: CASSFTDTQYF. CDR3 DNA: TGTGCCAGCAGCTTCACAGATACGCAGTATTTT.

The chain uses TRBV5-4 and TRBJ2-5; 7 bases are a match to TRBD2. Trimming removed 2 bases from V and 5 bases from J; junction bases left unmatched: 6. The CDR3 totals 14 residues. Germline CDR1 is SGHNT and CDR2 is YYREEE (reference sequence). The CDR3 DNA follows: TGTGCCAGCAGCTTCAGAAGCGGGGAGGAGACCCAGTACTTC. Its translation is CASSFRSGEETQYF.

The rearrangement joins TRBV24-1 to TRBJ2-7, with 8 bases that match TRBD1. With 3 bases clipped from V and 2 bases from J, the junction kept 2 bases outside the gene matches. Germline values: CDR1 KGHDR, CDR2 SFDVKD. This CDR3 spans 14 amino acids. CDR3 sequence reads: CATSDTGQAYEQYF. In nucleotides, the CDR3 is TGTGCCACCAGTGATACGGGACAGGCCTACGAGCAGTACTTC.

Written as DNA, the CDR3 is TGCAGTGCCCCGGCCCATGGGCAGTTTGCTGAAGCTTTCTTT. Its translation is CSAPAHGQFAEAFF. The J gene is TRBJ1-1, the V gene TRBV20-1; D is uncertain. Trimming stripped 6 bases from V and 6 bases from J, with 20 bases between. The germline V gene encodes CDR1 DFQATT and CDR2 SNEGSKA (reference sequence). The CDR3 loop spans 14 amino acids.

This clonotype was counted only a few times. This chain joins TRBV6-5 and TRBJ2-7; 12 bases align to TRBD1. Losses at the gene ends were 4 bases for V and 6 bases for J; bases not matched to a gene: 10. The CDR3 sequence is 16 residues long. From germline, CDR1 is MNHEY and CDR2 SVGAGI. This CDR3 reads CASSSPGQGAFGEQYF. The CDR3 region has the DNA TGTGCCAGCAGTTCGCCGGGACAGGGGGCATTTGGCGAGCAGTACTTC.

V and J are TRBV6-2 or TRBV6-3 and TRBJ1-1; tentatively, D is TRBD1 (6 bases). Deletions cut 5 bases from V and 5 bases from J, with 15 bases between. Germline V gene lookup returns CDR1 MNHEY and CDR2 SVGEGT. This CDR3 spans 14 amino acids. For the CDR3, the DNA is TGTGCCAGCAGTACTCCGACAGGACAGACTGAAGCTTTCTTT. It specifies CASSTPTGQTEAFF.

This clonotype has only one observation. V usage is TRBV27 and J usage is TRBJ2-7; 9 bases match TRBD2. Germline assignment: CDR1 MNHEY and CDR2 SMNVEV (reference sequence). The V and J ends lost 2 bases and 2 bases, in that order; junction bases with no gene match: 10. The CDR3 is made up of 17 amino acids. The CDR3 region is CASSLGASGVKPYEQYF. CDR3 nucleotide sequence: TGTGCCAGCAGTTTAGGGGCTAGCGGGGTCAAACCCTACGAGCAGTACTTC.

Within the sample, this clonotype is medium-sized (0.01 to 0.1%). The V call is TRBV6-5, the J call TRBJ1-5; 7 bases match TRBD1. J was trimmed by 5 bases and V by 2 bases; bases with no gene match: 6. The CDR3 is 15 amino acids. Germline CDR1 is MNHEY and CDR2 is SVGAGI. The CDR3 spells CASSYGTAFYQPQHF. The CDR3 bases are TGTGCCAGCAGTTACGGGACAGCCTTCTATCAGCCCCAGCATTTT.

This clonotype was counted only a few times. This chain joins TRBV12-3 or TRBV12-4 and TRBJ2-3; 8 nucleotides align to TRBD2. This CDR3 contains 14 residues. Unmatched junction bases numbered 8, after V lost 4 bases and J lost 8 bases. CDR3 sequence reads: CASSSSGLAATQYF. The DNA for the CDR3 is TGTGCCAGCAGTTCATCAGGACTAGCAGCTACGCAGTATTTT.

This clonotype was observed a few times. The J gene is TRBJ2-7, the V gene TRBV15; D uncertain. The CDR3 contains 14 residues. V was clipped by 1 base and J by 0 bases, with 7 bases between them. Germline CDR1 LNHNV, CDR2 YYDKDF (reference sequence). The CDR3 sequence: CATSRAGGSYEQYF. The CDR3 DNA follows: TGTGCCACCAGCAGAGCCGGCGGCTCCTACGAGCAGTACTTC.

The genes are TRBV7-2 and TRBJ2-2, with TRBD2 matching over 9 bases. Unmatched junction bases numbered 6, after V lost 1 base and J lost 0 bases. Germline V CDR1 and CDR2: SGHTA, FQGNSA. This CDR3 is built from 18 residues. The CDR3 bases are TGTGCCAGCAGCTTAGTTGCGGGAGGGGTTTCGAACACCGGGGAGCTGTTTTTT. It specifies CASSLVAGGVSNTGELFF.